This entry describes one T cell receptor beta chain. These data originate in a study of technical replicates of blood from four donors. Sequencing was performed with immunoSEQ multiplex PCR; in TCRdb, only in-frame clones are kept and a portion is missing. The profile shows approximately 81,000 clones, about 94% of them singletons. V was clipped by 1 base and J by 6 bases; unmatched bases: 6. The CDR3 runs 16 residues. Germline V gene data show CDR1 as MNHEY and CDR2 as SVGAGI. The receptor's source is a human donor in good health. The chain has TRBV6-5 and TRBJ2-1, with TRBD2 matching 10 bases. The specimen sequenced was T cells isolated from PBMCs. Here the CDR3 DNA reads TGTGCCAGCAGTTACTTTCTAGCGGGGGCGGCCAATGAGCAGTTCTTC. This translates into CASSYFLAGAANEQFF.